This T cell receptor (beta chain) was captured by sequencing in a study of blood T cell repertoires in COVID-19 (dated by TCRdb to the early 2020s). The study in broad terms: Samples covering the acute and convalescent phases of COVID-19 were provided by collaborators in the United States, Italy and Spain. The material from the prospective study consisted of cDNA or gDNA derived from T cells, B-cell-depleted T cells, or PBMCs. Subjects who had been exposed to COVID-19, were actively infected with it, or had recovered from it provided the deeply sampled blood TCRbeta repertoires that made up the dataset. The repertoires were made available in a free public database intended to serve as a resource for research on the immune response to SARS-CoV-2. Samples came from the ongoing ImmuneRACE study (first 160 participants) plus 1,254 subjects from 6 global collaborators. A de-identified subject ID, COVID-19 status, age in years and sex were almost always included in the sample metadata. Where available, HLA class I and class II types were obtained from metadata supplied by the sample provider rather than from assay-based typing. What the study reported, not specific to this receptor: How much clinical and demographic metadata was included differed by source and by participant, and the metadata was provided uncurated.

Concerning this clone itself: It has no known antigen specificity. No qualities accompany the bases; no much larger clone lies one base away.

The germline V gene yields ENHRY for CDR1 and SYGVKD for CDR2. From V the trimming removes 6 bases and from J it removes 1 base, while the gene matches leave 1 base of the junction unaccounted for. Reading from cysteine to phenylalanine, the CDR3 counts 15 amino acids. Only the CDR3 portion is preserved as DNA: 45 bases, with reading frame beginning at the first base. Collaborating institutions collected whole blood in K2EDTA tubes following their own protocols. Collaborator samples were shipped for TCRbeta analysis as frozen whole blood, isolated PBMCs, or DNA extracted from either sample type. TCRbeta CDR3 regions were amplified from genomic DNA by means of the immunoSEQ Assay, a bias-controlled multiplex PCR. Per the authors' processing: The number of nucleated cells in each sample was estimated by amplification of reference gene primers within the assay. Sequence reads were collapsed and filtered to measure the absolute abundance of every unique TCRbeta CDR3 rearrangement. Productive Simpson clonality was computed per sample as the square root of Simpson's diversity index over productive rearrangements. TCRdb mirrors the immuneACCESS table, restricted to in-frame sequences. Some clones are absent from its copies; in checked studies, under half trace to an unresolved V gene, and the reason for the others is unknown. V and J calls and clone size follow that table, whereas D and trimming were derived from the DNA. The sample table records about 88,000 clones; about nine tenths of these occur just once. The top ten clonotypes cover over 12% of the sample.

The rearrangement combines TRBV10-3 with TRBJ2-3, and 13 junctional nucleotides match TRBD2. Input material: peripheral blood. The sequence came from a male donor with acute or convalescent COVID-19. The DNA reads TGTGCCATCAGCGGACTAGCGGGGGGCACAGATACGCAGTATTTT. Its translation is CAISGLAGGTDTQYF.